The 15 T cell receptor beta chains reported below all come from one sample, sequenced in a study of cytomegalovirus exposure and HLA in healthy donors. The PCR made use of 60 Vbeta and 13 Jbeta primers. The method was immunoSEQ multiplex PCR; TCRdb's version includes in-frame clones alone and lacks a portion of them. Among tens of thousands of clones, more than 60% were seen once, and the ten largest hold roughly 51%. Sequenced sample: PBMCs. Receptors were obtained from a man over 45 in good health and CMV-seropositive.

The chain combines TRBV4-3 with TRBJ2-3; perhaps TRBD2 as D (5 bases). The CDR3 runs 16 residues. Germline V gives CDR1 LGHNA, CDR2 YSLEER. V was trimmed by 0 bases and J by 6 bases, leaving 16 bases between them. Here the CDR3 reads CASSQDFTPRVDTQYF. The CDR3 nucleotides are TGCGCCAGCAGCCAAGATTTTACACCGAGGGTCGATACGCAGTATTTT.

V gene TRBV11-2 combines with J gene TRBJ2-1, with D possibly TRBD2 on 5 matching bases. V was pared by 1 base and J by 0 bases, with 10 bases between. CDR3 length: 16 residues. CDR1 is SGHAT and CDR2 is FQNNGV in the germline V gene. This CDR3 reads CASSLGGASSYNEQFF. The CDR3 DNA follows: TGTGCCAGCAGCTTAGGGGGAGCGAGCTCCTACAATGAGCAGTTCTTC.

V and J are TRBV28 and TRBJ2-1; D gene unclear. Trimming stripped 6 bases from V and 10 bases from J, with 13 bases between. There are 12 residues in the CDR3. Germline CDR1 is MDHEN and CDR2 is SYDVKM. Written as DNA, the CDR3 is TGTGCCAGCAGCCAACGGTCATGGGAGCAGTTCTTC. Encoded protein: CASSQRSWEQFF.

V and J are TRBV16 and TRBJ2-5; D may be TRBD1 (6 bases). The CDR3 loop spans 13 amino acids. Germline V gene sequence: CDR1 KGHSY, CDR2 FQNENV. The V and J ends lost 1 base and 3 bases respectively, with 6 bases between them. The CDR3 DNA reads as TGTGCCAGCAGCCAATACAGGGAAGAGACCCAGTACTTC. Encoded protein: CASSQYREETQYF. Based on the CDR3 plus reference TRBV16 and TRBJ2-5, the full variable domain is GEEVAQTPKHLVRGEGQKAKLYCAPIKGHSYVFWYQQVLKNEFKFLISFQNENVFDETGMPKERFSAKCLPNSPCSLEIQATKLEDSAVYFCASSQYREETQYFGPGTRLLVL.

The chain joins TRBV6-6 to TRBJ1-1, with a weak D call TRBD1 (5 bases). CDR1 is MNHNY and CDR2 is SVGAGI in the germline V gene (reference sequence). The germline V and J ends were trimmed by 0 bases and 5 bases, with 7 bases remaining between them. This CDR3 region has 13 residues. The CDR3 DNA reads as TGTGCCAGCAGTTACTCGGGGGGAACTGAAGCTTTCTTT. Protein sequence: CASSYSGGTEAFF.

The CDR3 DNA sequence: TGCGCCAGCAGCTCCAATAGGGGACAGGGGTTCACCGGGGAGCTGTTTTTT. It is translated as CASSSNRGQGFTGELFF. The genes are TRBV5-1 and TRBJ2-2; TRBD1 aligns across 10 bases. CDR1 is SGHRS, CDR2 YFSETQ, per germline. The CDR3 contains 17 residues. J was trimmed by 4 bases and V by 3 bases; bases with no gene match: 9.

J is TRBJ1-4 and V is TRBV4-3; TRBD1 agrees at 7 bases. CDR1 is LGHNA, CDR2 YSLEER, per germline. J was trimmed by 5 bases and V by 8 bases; bases with no gene match: 8. The CDR3 sequence is 14 residues long. This CDR3 is CASGRGDGNEKLFF. For the CDR3, the DNA is TGCGCCAGCGGCAGGGGGGACGGGAATGAAAAACTGTTTTTT.

CDR3 loop: CASSPTGDEQYF. The CDR3 DNA reads TGTGCCAGCTCTCCAACAGGGGACGAGCAGTACTTC. The chain uses TRBV18 and TRBJ2-7; 7 positions agree with TRBD1. Germline V gene lookup returns CDR1 KGHSH and CDR2 LQKENI. The CDR3 has 12 amino acids. J lost 5 bases, V lost 6 bases, and 4 bases had no gene match.

The table lists this clone with a few counts. The rearrangement uses TRBV28 and TRBJ1-1; TRBD1 aligns across 7 bases. V dropped 6 bases and J dropped 2; count of bases not matched to a gene: 9. CDR1 is MDHEN and CDR2 is SYDVKM in the germline V gene. This CDR3 is 15 amino acids long. The CDR3 spells CASSSTGTVNTEAFF. The CDR3, as DNA: TGTGCCAGCAGCTCGACCGGGACAGTTAACACTGAAGCTTTCTTT.

This clone was detected only a few times. This rearrangement joins TRBV30 to TRBJ2-5; 8 nucleotides match TRBD2. This CDR3 has 14 residues. In germline, CDR1 is GTSNPN, CDR2 SVGIG (reference sequence). V lost 4 bases to trimming and J lost 5 bases; unmatched junction nucleotides: 9. CDR3: CAWNRGLGSETQYF. The CDR3 bases are TGTGCCTGGAATAGGGGACTAGGTTCGGAGACCCAGTACTTC.

This rearrangement joins TRBV2 to TRBJ2-2; a possible D gene is TRBD1 (6 bases). In germline, CDR1 is SNHLY, CDR2 FYNNEI. The V end lost 4 bases, the J end lost 11 bases, and 14 bases lay between the germline ends. This CDR3 is built from 13 residues. The CDR3 spells CASSVMSRGELFF. The CDR3 DNA sequence: TGTGCCAGCAGTGTTATGAGCAGGGGAGAGCTGTTTTTT.

The rearrangement links TRBV6-1 to TRBJ2-7; 7 nucleotides line up with TRBD1. This CDR3 is 13 amino acids long. CDR1 MNHNS and CDR2 SASEGT come from the germline V gene. J gave up 3 bases and V 6 bases, and 5 bases lay outside the gene matches. The DNA for the CDR3 is TGTGCCAGCAGCCTGACAGGGAACTACGAGCAGTACTTC. It translates to CASSLTGNYEQYF.

This sequence joins TRBV5-6 and TRBJ2-4; TRBD2 agrees at 9 bases. Trimming at V came to 5 bases and at J to 7 bases, leaving 4 bases not matched to a gene. Germline-derived CDR1 and CDR2 are SGHDT and YYEEEE. This CDR3 comprises 13 residues. This CDR3 is CASRLGTSNIQYF. The CDR3 DNA is TGTGCCAGCAGACTCGGGACTAGCAACATTCAGTACTTC.

The gene calls are TRBV28 and TRBJ2-7; 12 bases agree with TRBD2. CDR1 is MDHEN and CDR2 is SYDVKM in the germline V gene. V gave up 8 bases and J gave up 1 base; unmatched junction bases: 6. The CDR3 runs 15 residues. The CDR3 bases are TGTGCCAGCCTTCTAGCGGGAGGGCCATCCTACGAGCAGTACTTC. Its protein product is CASLLAGGPSYEQYF.

The V call is TRBV5-1, the J call TRBJ2-7; perhaps TRBD2 as D (5 bases). The ends were cut back, 4 bases at V and 4 bases at J, with 12 bases in the middle. The length of the CDR3 is 13 residues. Germline V lookup: CDR1 SGHRS, CDR2 YFSETQ. In DNA form, the CDR3 reads TGCGCCAGCAGCCCCCCGCGGGTTTACGAGCAGTACTTC. Its translation: CASSPPRVYEQYF.